Listed here are 27 T cell receptor beta chains from one sample, sequenced in a study of CD8 T cells in ankylosing spondylitis (dated by TCRdb to 2017 to 2019). The investigation overall reported the following: A TCR beta motif made up of roughly eight highly homologous amino acid variants appeared to be characteristic of blood from ankylosing spondylitis patients.

Antigens for these TCRs are unknown. Libraries were built with 5' RACE. TCRdb lists the instrument as Illumina HiSeq 2500. TCRdb passed the public sequencing reads through fastp at Q25 and MiXCR, retaining productive beta sequences. Each entry is one CDR3 protein sequence, shown with its most common DNA and genes. The sample yields roughly 440,000 distinct CDR3 sequences; roughly 15% were counted once. The top ten clonotypes cover approximately 0.97% of the sample. Material: blood, either unsorted or a sorted T cell fraction (not recorded which). The receptor set was obtained from a male donor with ankylosing spondylitis.

This clonotype was counted between two and nine times. This chain links TRBV21-1 with TRBJ2-1. TRBV21-1 is listed as a pseudogene. The CDR3 has 13 residues. CDR3 sequence: CASSNWGYNEQFF. The CDR3 DNA is TGTGCCAGCAGCAACTGGGGCTACAATGAGCAGTTCTTC.

The J gene is TRBJ2-3, the V gene TRBV10-3; D not resolved. Germline V gives CDR1 ENHRY, CDR2 SYGVKD. V was trimmed by 3 bases and J by 0 bases, leaving 10 bases between them. The CDR3 is made up of 15 amino acids. CDR3 region: CAISDLSASTDTQYF. The CDR3 bases are TGTGCCATCAGTGATCTCAGTGCTAGCACAGATACGCAGTATTTT.

There are a few counts of this clonotype. The rearrangement links TRBV7-9 to TRBJ1-1; D remains ambiguous. The germline V gene has CDR1 SEHNR and CDR2 FQNEAQ (reference sequence). The V end lost 5 bases, the J end lost 6 bases, and 19 bases lay between the germline ends. This CDR3 has 15 amino acids. The CDR3 loop is CASSPRRGPRSEAFF. The CDR3 DNA reads TGTGCCAGCAGCCCCCGCCGAGGACCGAGATCTGAAGCTTTCTTT.

Comments on this clonotype: One end of the junction fails to match germline, which may point to a read error. This chain connects TRBV4-3 to TRBJ2-1, with D perhaps matching TRBD2 (6 bases). CDR1 and CDR2 from the germline V gene are LGHNA and YSLEER. This CDR3 has 15 amino acids. This CDR3 is CASSQGGLGPRQHFF. Written as DNA, the CDR3 is TGCGCCAGCAGCCAAGGGGGACTGGGGCCAAGACAGCACTTCTTC.

J is TRBJ1-5 and V is TRBV7-3; 7 nucleotides line up with TRBD1. V shed 3 bases, J shed 0 bases, and the junction held 11 bases outside the gene matches. Germline CDR1 SGHTA, CDR2 FQGTGA. The CDR3 totals 18 residues. CDR3 in amino acids: CASSLRGAGGYSNQPQHF. DNA of the CDR3: TGTGCCAGCAGCTTGAGGGGGGCAGGGGGATATAGCAATCAGCCCCAGCATTTT.

This clonotype has at least ten counts. The chain has TRBV12-3 or TRBV12-4 and TRBJ2-7; TRBD2 matches 7 bases. There are 17 residues in the CDR3. Trimming cost V 0 bases and J 2 bases; bases outside gene matches: 10. This chain's CDR3 is CASSLAVLAGDTYEQYF. For the CDR3, the DNA is TGTGCCAGCAGTTTAGCGGTTCTGGCGGGAGACACCTACGAGCAGTACTTC.

This rearrangement joins TRBV9 to TRBJ1-4; D remains unclear. Per germline, CDR1 SGDLS and CDR2 YYNGEE. Between the trimmed V and J ends, which lost 0 bases and 4 bases, there was a span of 13 bases. This CDR3 spans 16 amino acids. Here the CDR3 reads CASSVGLRTDNEKLFF. The CDR3 DNA follows: TGTGCCAGCAGCGTAGGGTTGAGGACTGATAATGAAAAACTGTTTTTT.

J is TRBJ2-7 and V is TRBV11-2; 7 bases align to TRBD1. Trimming took 5 bases from V and 4 from J; bases not matched to a gene: 11. The V gene's germline CDR1 is SGHAT and CDR2 FQNNGV. The CDR3 extends over 15 amino acids. CDR3 protein: CASSPTGQNRYEQYF. The CDR3 DNA reads TGTGCCAGCAGCCCCACGGGACAGAACCGTTACGAGCAGTACTTC.

The chain couples TRBV3-1 to TRBJ1-3, with D possibly being TRBD1 (6 bases). CDR1 and CDR2 from the germline V gene are LGHDT and YNNKEL (reference sequence). There are 17 residues in the CDR3. Trimming removed 5 bases at V and 0 bases at J, with 17 bases between. The CDR3 nucleotides read TGTGCCAGCAGCGAGGCAGGGAGGACAGCCTCTGGAAACACCATATATTTT. It translates to CASSEAGRTASGNTIYF.

The gene calls are TRBV9 and TRBJ2-3; 8 positions match TRBD2. V lost 0 bases to trimming and J lost 1 base; unmatched junction nucleotides: 4. Germline assignment: CDR1 SGDLS and CDR2 YYNGEE. The CDR3 has 16 amino acids. CDR3 DNA: TGTGCCAGCAGCGTAGATCGTAGCGGGGGCACAGATACGCAGTATTTT. It yields the protein CASSVDRSGGTDTQYF.

The chain links TRBV6-2 or TRBV6-3 to TRBJ1-1; 7 bases agree with TRBD1. CDR1 is MNHEY and CDR2 is SVGEGT in the germline V gene. CDR3 length: 16 residues. V dropped 8 bases and J dropped 0; count of bases not matched to a gene: 12. The CDR3 sequence: CASGWPSTGMNTEAFF. CDR3 in DNA: TGTGCCAGCGGATGGCCGTCGACAGGGATGAACACTGAAGCTTTCTTT.

This clonotype was picked up a small number of times. This chain joins TRBV20-1 and TRBJ2-1; 7 positions match TRBD1. The junction had 14 bases not matched to a gene; V was cut back by 5 bases and J by 13 bases. Germline CDR1 is DFQATT and CDR2 is SNEGSKA (reference sequence). This CDR3 contains 13 residues. The CDR3 DNA sequence: TGCAGTGCTTCAGGGTCACAGGGGTGGGACCAGTTCTTC. The encoded protein is CSASGSQGWDQFF.

A few counts support this clonotype. The V gene is TRBV20-1, the J gene TRBJ1-1; maybe TRBD1 (5 bases). The CDR3 length is 14 residues. V was shortened by 1 base and J by 7 bases, with 16 bases between the two germline ends. Germline CDR1 reads DFQATT; CDR2 reads SNEGSKA (reference sequence). The CDR3 bases are TGCAGTGCTAGAGGACACAAGAGGGGCCTTGAAGCTTTCTTT. Amino acids: CSARGHKRGLEAFF.

This clonotype showed up just a few times. V gene TRBV28 combines with J gene TRBJ1-5; possible D gene TRBD1, 5 bases. The ends were cut back, 7 bases at V and 6 bases at J, with 25 bases in the middle. Germline assignment: CDR1 MDHEN and CDR2 SYDVKM. This CDR3 is built from 17 residues. DNA of the CDR3: TGTGCCAGCAACCTTGGTGGTCAGTCAGGGTTGGGTCAGCCCCAGCATTTT. This gives the protein CASNLGGQSGLGQPQHF.

This chain links TRBV28 with TRBJ2-5, with D unresolved. The CDR3 is 12 amino acids. Germline values: CDR1 MDHEN, CDR2 SYDVKM. V dropped 9 bases and J dropped 1 base, with 9 bases sitting between them. CDR3 nucleotides: TGTGCCAGTCGTAGTGTCCAAGAGACCCAGTACTTC. Translation gives CASRSVQETQYF.

The V gene is TRBV5-6, the J gene TRBJ1-1; D possibly corresponds to TRBD1 (5 bases). This CDR3 is built from 16 residues. In germline, CDR1 is SGHDT, CDR2 YYEEEE. V lost 8 bases to trimming and J lost 1 base, with 21 bases between them. CDR3 residues: CARGPRLGRQNTEAFF. As DNA, the CDR3 is TGTGCCAGGGGCCCGAGGCTGGGACGCCAGAACACTGAAGCTTTCTTT.

This clonotype has just a few counts. The genes are TRBV20-1 and TRBJ2-3; a possible D gene is TRBD1 (6 bases). Trimming took 0 bases from V and 6 from J, leaving 19 bases between them. Germline-derived CDR1 and CDR2 are DFQATT and SNEGSKA (reference sequence). The CDR3 has 16 amino acids. CDR3 protein: CSARDFQGSSTDTQYF. The DNA for the CDR3 is TGCAGTGCTAGAGATTTTCAGGGGTCTTCAACGGATACGCAGTATTTT.

V is TRBV9 and J is TRBJ2-4; 7 bases are a match to TRBD2. Germline V CDR1 and CDR2: SGDLS, YYNGEE. V shed 0 bases, J shed 2 bases, and the junction held 11 bases outside the gene matches. The length of the CDR3 is 18 residues. The CDR3 nucleotides are TGTGCCAGCAGCGTAGCTTCGTGGGGGGGGACTACCAAAAACATTCAGTACTTC. Translating it yields CASSVASWGGTTKNIQYF.

The V call is TRBV20-1, the J call TRBJ2-7; either TRBD1 or TRBD2 may supply D (5 bases each). CDR1 and CDR2 from the germline V gene are DFQATT and SNEGSKA (reference sequence). Trimming took 2 bases from V and 2 from J, leaving 10 bases between them. This CDR3 has 13 residues. The CDR3 DNA is TGCAGTGCTAGACCCCAGGGACCCTACGAGCAGTACTTC. Amino acids: CSARPQGPYEQYF.

The rearrangement links TRBV7-9 to TRBJ2-7, with 9 bases that match TRBD2. Germline assignment: CDR1 SEHNR and CDR2 FQNEAQ (reference sequence). The CDR3 has 16 residues. With 2 bases clipped from V and 2 bases from J, the junction kept 7 bases outside the gene matches. The CDR3 bases are TGTGCCAGCAGCTTACCCCGGCTAGCGGGACCCTACGAGCAGTACTTC. This sequence encodes CASSLPRLAGPYEQYF. Based on the CDR3 plus reference TRBV7-9 and TRBJ2-7, the full variable domain is DTGVSQNPRHKITKRGQNVTFRCDPISEHNRLYWYRQTLGQGPEFLTYFQNEAQLEKSRLLSDRFSAERPKGSFSTLEIQRTEQGDSAMYLCASSLPRLAGPYEQYFGPGTRLTVT.

The genes are TRBV7-8 and TRBJ1-3; D gene uncertain. Per the germline V gene, CDR1 is SGHVS and CDR2 is FQNEAQ. V shed 5 bases and J shed 5 bases, with 19 bases lying between them. This CDR3 is built from 16 residues. CDR3 in DNA: TGTGCCAGCAGCATACAAACAAGCGGTTCGAGAAACACCATATATTTT. The encoded protein is CASSIQTSGSRNTIYF.

This clonotype turned up a few times. The chain uses TRBV5-8 and TRBJ2-7; D is undetermined. The CDR3 loop spans 16 amino acids. Germline-derived CDR1 and CDR2 are SGHTS and YDEGEE. V lost 1 base and J 2 bases, leaving 16 bases between the germline ends. The CDR3 region has the DNA TGTGCCAGCAGCTTGAATATGGGATCCCCTGCCTACGAGCAGTACTTC. This sequence encodes CASSLNMGSPAYEQYF.

This clonotype was recorded at least ten times. The chain joins TRBV4-2 to TRBJ2-1; 9 nucleotides line up with TRBD1. The CDR3 has 14 residues. J lost 5 bases, V lost 4 bases, and 3 bases had no gene match. Germline V CDR1 and CDR2: LGHNA, YNFKEQ. The CDR3 DNA reads TGTGCCAGCAGCCGAGGACAGGGGAACAATGAGCAGTTCTTC. It translates to CASSRGQGNNEQFF.

This clonotype was seen only a few times. The J gene is TRBJ2-2, the V gene TRBV3-1; D is unclear. V was clipped by 1 base and J by 3 bases, with 3 bases between them. Germline loops: CDR1 LGHDT, CDR2 YNNKEL (reference sequence). This CDR3 contains 13 residues. This CDR3 is CASSQAHTGELFF. The CDR3 DNA reads as TGTGCCAGCAGCCAAGCCCACACCGGGGAGCTGTTTTTT.

This rearrangement joins TRBV3-1 to TRBJ2-6; D call uncertain. The V end was cut by 0 bases, the J end by 2 bases, with 8 bases between. This CDR3 comprises 16 residues. From germline, CDR1 is LGHDT and CDR2 YNNKEL (reference sequence). The CDR3: CASSQDRGPGANVLTF. The DNA for the CDR3 is TGTGCCAGCAGCCAAGATCGCGGTCCTGGGGCCAACGTCCTGACTTTC.

The gene calls are TRBV15 and TRBJ1-2, with no clear D. The CDR3 is 17 amino acids. Deletions cut 0 bases from V and 4 bases from J, with 18 bases between. Per germline, CDR1 LNHNV and CDR2 YYDKDF (reference sequence). The CDR3 reads CATSRERSSGQVYGYTF. The CDR3 bases are TGTGCCACCAGCAGAGAGCGGAGTAGCGGGCAGGTCTATGGCTACACCTTC.

CDR3 in DNA: TGTGCCAGCAGAAAAACCCGGGCCTCCAATGAGCAGTTCTTC. It is translated as CASRKTRASNEQFF. This chain uses TRBV7-2 with TRBJ2-1; D gene unclear. CDR1 SGHTA and CDR2 FQGNSA come from the germline V gene. V was cut by 6 bases and J by 6 bases, with 15 bases left in between. This CDR3 comprises 14 residues.